These 2 T cell receptor beta chains share one sample of origin, sequenced in a study of T cell responses to AZD1222 COVID-19 vaccine. Assay used: immunoSEQ multiplex PCR; TCRdb lists only in-frame clones, some missing. Counted here are tens of thousands of clones, about 90% occurring once; the ten biggest clones make up 4.5% to 5.5%. The specimen was peripheral blood, collected on day 0 of AZD1222 vaccination. These receptors all come from an adult in good health.

The rearrangement links TRBV2 to TRBJ1-5; no clear D. Germline assignment: CDR1 SNHLY and CDR2 FYNNEI. This CDR3 comprises 15 residues. Trimming took off 3 bases at V and 4 bases at J, with 13 bases between the two ends. The CDR3 loop is CASSDVATYNQPQHF. CDR3 sequence (DNA): TGTGCCAGCAGTGATGTGGCTACCTATAATCAGCCCCAGCATTTT.

This clone showed up just a few times. The genes are TRBV7-9 and TRBJ1-3; D gene unclear. Trimming removed 2 bases from V and 0 bases from J, with 8 bases in between. Germline CDR1 reads SEHNR; CDR2 reads FQNEAQ (reference sequence). The CDR3 contains 15 residues. This CDR3 reads CASSLIGHSGNTIYF. CDR3 nucleotides: TGTGCCAGCAGCTTAATAGGGCACTCTGGAAACACCATATATTTT.